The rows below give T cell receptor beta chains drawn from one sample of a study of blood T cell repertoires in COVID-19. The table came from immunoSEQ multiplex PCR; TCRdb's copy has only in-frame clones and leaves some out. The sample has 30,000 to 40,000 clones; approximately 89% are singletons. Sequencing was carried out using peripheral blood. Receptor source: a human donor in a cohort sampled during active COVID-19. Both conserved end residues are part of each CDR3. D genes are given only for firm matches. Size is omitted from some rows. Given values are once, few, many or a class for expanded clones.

cdr3_nt: TGTGCCAGCAGCTTAGAACAGGGGCCATCCTACGAGCAGTACTTC
cdr3_aa: CASSLEQGPSYEQYF
d_call: TRBD1
j_call: TRBJ2-7
clone_size: few
v_call: TRBV7-6

cdr3_nt: TGTGCCAGCACTTCCGGGACAGGGGGCCGCGAGCAGTACTTC
cdr3_aa: CASTSGTGGREQYF
d_call: TRBD1
j_call: TRBJ2-7
clone_size: -
v_call: TRBV6-5

cdr3_nt: TGTGCCAGCAGCTTATCAGGGACAGGGGGCGAGCGCTACACCTTC
cdr3_aa: CASSLSGTGGERYTF
d_call: TRBD1
j_call: TRBJ1-2
clone_size: -
v_call: TRBV7-3

cdr3_nt: TGCGCCAGCAGCTCCGGGGGGCGCACTTGGGCCAAAAACATTCAGTACTTC
cdr3_aa: CASSSGGRTWAKNIQYF
d_call: -
j_call: TRBJ2-4
clone_size: -
v_call: TRBV5-1

cdr3_nt: TGTGCCAGCAGCTTGGTTGGGGACAGCTCCTACAATGAGCAGTTCTTC
cdr3_aa: CASSLVGDSSYNEQFF
d_call: TRBD1
j_call: TRBJ2-1
clone_size: -
v_call: TRBV5-5

cdr3_nt: TGTGCCAGCAGTACTAGCGGGGGGGACACCGGGGAGCTGTTTTTT
cdr3_aa: CASSTSGGDTGELFF
d_call: TRBD2
j_call: TRBJ2-2
clone_size: few
v_call: TRBV6-5

cdr3_nt: TGTGCTAGTGGTCCGGGACAATCCACCGGGGAGCTGTTTTTT
cdr3_aa: CASGPGQSTGELFF
d_call: -
j_call: TRBJ2-2
clone_size: -
v_call: TRBV12-5

cdr3_nt: TGTGCCAGCCCTCCTGGCCGGGACAGGGTCACAGATACGCAGTATTTT
cdr3_aa: CASPPGRDRVTDTQYF
d_call: TRBD1
j_call: TRBJ2-3
clone_size: -
v_call: TRBV28

cdr3_nt: TGTGCCAGCAGCCTTCAAGCCCCGAATCGAGTCACAGATACGCAGTATTTT
cdr3_aa: CASSLQAPNRVTDTQYF
d_call: -
j_call: TRBJ2-3
clone_size: -
v_call: TRBV5-5

cdr3_nt: TGCGCCAGCAGCCATGGGCACTCCTACGAGCAGTACTTC
cdr3_aa: CASSHGHSYEQYF
d_call: -
j_call: TRBJ2-7
clone_size: -
v_call: TRBV5-1

cdr3_nt: TGTGCCAGCAGTTTGGTAGCGGGATATGGAGAGACCCAGTACTTC
cdr3_aa: CASSLVAGYGETQYF
d_call: TRBD2
j_call: TRBJ2-5
clone_size: -
v_call: TRBV28

cdr3_nt: TGTGCCAGCAGCATGCATAGCGGGGGTGGTAATACGCAGTATTTT
cdr3_aa: CASSMHSGGGNTQYF
d_call: TRBD2
j_call: TRBJ2-3
clone_size: -
v_call: TRBV11-1

cdr3_nt: TGTGCCAGCAGCTTAGCGGGAGAGGTCACCGGGGAGCTGTTTTTT
cdr3_aa: CASSLAGEVTGELFF
d_call: -
j_call: TRBJ2-2
clone_size: -
v_call: TRBV7-2

cdr3_nt: TGTGCCATCAGTGAGGCCGGGACTAGCGGCTCTCATGATACGCAGTATTTT
cdr3_aa: CAISEAGTSGSHDTQYF
d_call: TRBD2
j_call: TRBJ2-3
clone_size: -
v_call: TRBV10-3

cdr3_nt: TGTGCCAGCAGCGTAGACAGCAATTCACCCCTCCACTTT
cdr3_aa: CASSVDSNSPLHF
d_call: -
j_call: TRBJ1-6
clone_size: -
v_call: TRBV9

cdr3_nt: TGTGCCAGTAGGGGTAGCGGGTACAAAGAGACCCAGTACTTC
cdr3_aa: CASRGSGYKETQYF
d_call: TRBD2
j_call: TRBJ2-5
clone_size: -
v_call: TRBV19

cdr3_nt: TGTGCCAGCAGTGGGGGGACAGTTGCCCACTCTGGGGCCAACGTCCTGACTTTC
cdr3_aa: CASSGGTVAHSGANVLTF
d_call: TRBD1
j_call: TRBJ2-6
clone_size: once
v_call: TRBV6-1

cdr3_nt: TGCGCCAGCAGCCAAGGGGACAGTCGAGGGGGAGCTTTCTTT
cdr3_aa: CASSQGDSRGGAFF
d_call: TRBD1
j_call: TRBJ1-1
clone_size: -
v_call: TRBV4-3

cdr3_nt: TGCGCCAGCAGCGTTGCCGGGGAGCAGTTCTTC
cdr3_aa: CASSVAGEQFF
d_call: -
j_call: TRBJ2-1
clone_size: -
v_call: TRBV5-1

cdr3_nt: TGCGCCAGCAGCTTGGAGTCTGCCTACAGTGGTGAGCAGTTCTTC
cdr3_aa: CASSLESAYSGEQFF
d_call: -
j_call: TRBJ2-1
clone_size: -
v_call: TRBV5-1

cdr3_nt: TGTGCCAGCAGGGACAGGGATGCTTACACTGAAGCTTTCTTT
cdr3_aa: CASRDRDAYTEAFF
d_call: TRBD1
j_call: TRBJ1-1
clone_size: -
v_call: TRBV6-5

cdr3_nt: TGTGCCAGCAGCCCTAGGGGGGAGCTGTTTTTT
cdr3_aa: CASSPRGELFF
d_call: -
j_call: TRBJ2-2
clone_size: once
v_call: TRBV12-3/TRBV12-4

cdr3_nt: TGCGCCAGCAGCTTGGCCGCAGGGGGCCAGGGGCAAGAGACCCAGTACTTC
cdr3_aa: CASSLAAGGQGQETQYF
d_call: TRBD1
j_call: TRBJ2-5
clone_size: -
v_call: TRBV5-1

cdr3_nt: TGTGCCTGGGGACTAGCGTTCAATGAGCAGTTCTTC
cdr3_aa: CAWGLAFNEQFF
d_call: TRBD2
j_call: TRBJ2-1
clone_size: -
v_call: TRBV30

cdr3_nt: TGCGCCAGCAGCCAAGATTCGGCGGGGGGCCCTCAGCCCCAGCATTTT
cdr3_aa: CASSQDSAGGPQPQHF
d_call: -
j_call: TRBJ1-5
clone_size: -
v_call: TRBV4-3

cdr3_nt: TGTGCCAGCCGCGACGATGGGCCTGGAGGCGAGCAGTACTTC
cdr3_aa: CASRDDGPGGEQYF
d_call: -
j_call: TRBJ2-7
clone_size: -
v_call: TRBV7-8

cdr3_nt: TGTGCCACCAGTGACCTCGGGACAGGGAAAGAGACCCAGTACTTC
cdr3_aa: CATSDLGTGKETQYF
d_call: TRBD1
j_call: TRBJ2-5
clone_size: -
v_call: TRBV24-1

cdr3_nt: TGTGCCAGTAGTATTTCGGGGTTGATAGGCGGGGAGCTGTTTTTT
cdr3_aa: CASSISGLIGGELFF
d_call: -
j_call: TRBJ2-2
clone_size: -
v_call: TRBV19

cdr3_nt: TGTGCCTGGAGTCGGGGGGGCGGCACTGAAGCTTTCTTT
cdr3_aa: CAWSRGGGTEAFF
d_call: -
j_call: TRBJ1-1
clone_size: -
v_call: TRBV30

cdr3_nt: TGTGCCAGCAGTCCTCCGGGTCTTTATGGCTACACCTTC
cdr3_aa: CASSPPGLYGYTF
d_call: -
j_call: TRBJ1-2
clone_size: -
v_call: TRBV28

cdr3_nt: TGTGCCAGCAGCTCGTACAGGGCGCGAACAGATACGCAGTATTTT
cdr3_aa: CASSSYRARTDTQYF
d_call: -
j_call: TRBJ2-3
clone_size: -
v_call: TRBV7-2

cdr3_nt: TGTGCCAGCAGTCAGTCGGGTCGCGGGAGTTCACCCCTCCACTTT
cdr3_aa: CASSQSGRGSSPLHF
d_call: -
j_call: TRBJ1-6
clone_size: -
v_call: TRBV4-2

cdr3_nt: TGTGCCAGCAGTCCCCGACAGGGGACGGAGACCCAGTACTTC
cdr3_aa: CASSPRQGTETQYF
d_call: TRBD1
j_call: TRBJ2-5
clone_size: -
v_call: TRBV28

cdr3_nt: TGTGCCAGTAGGACTAGCGGCACAGATACGCAGTATTTT
cdr3_aa: CASRTSGTDTQYF
d_call: TRBD2
j_call: TRBJ2-3
clone_size: -
v_call: TRBV19

cdr3_nt: TGTGCCAGCAGCTTACGACTAGCGGGAGGGCCCGGGGAGCTGTTTTTT
cdr3_aa: CASSLRLAGGPGELFF
d_call: TRBD2
j_call: TRBJ2-2
clone_size: -
v_call: TRBV5-5

cdr3_nt: TGTGCCAGCAGCCCGGCGGGGGCCTTGGAGACCCAGTACTTC
cdr3_aa: CASSPAGALETQYF
d_call: -
j_call: TRBJ2-5
clone_size: -
v_call: TRBV5-4

cdr3_nt: TGTGCCAGCAGCTTGTTGGAGCGGTCGCACGAGCAGTACTTC
cdr3_aa: CASSLLERSHEQYF
d_call: -
j_call: TRBJ2-7
clone_size: -
v_call: TRBV7-2

cdr3_nt: TGTGCCTGGAGTACCCCCCGGACAGGGTTTTCCTACAATGAGCAGTTCTTC
cdr3_aa: CAWSTPRTGFSYNEQFF
d_call: TRBD1
j_call: TRBJ2-1
clone_size: -
v_call: TRBV30

cdr3_nt: TGTGCCATCAGTGAGCCTACCGGGGGGGGTTCTGGAAACACCATATATTTT
cdr3_aa: CAISEPTGGGSGNTIYF
d_call: -
j_call: TRBJ1-3
clone_size: once
v_call: TRBV10-3

cdr3_nt: TGTGCCAGCAGCTTGAAGGCCTTAGCGGGAGAGAGCACAGATACGCAGTATTTT
cdr3_aa: CASSLKALAGESTDTQYF
d_call: TRBD2
j_call: TRBJ2-3
clone_size: -
v_call: TRBV5-4

cdr3_nt: TGTGCCAGCAGCCGACGGACTAGCGGGGAACAAGAGACCCAGTACTTC
cdr3_aa: CASSRRTSGEQETQYF
d_call: TRBD2
j_call: TRBJ2-5
clone_size: -
v_call: TRBV5-6

cdr3_nt: TGTGCCAGCAGCAGAGGGGGCAACAATGAGCAGTTCTTC
cdr3_aa: CASSRGGNNEQFF
d_call: TRBD1
j_call: TRBJ2-1
clone_size: -
v_call: TRBV7-8

cdr3_nt: TGTGCCAGCAGTTTAGCAGACCAAGAGACCCAGTACTTC
cdr3_aa: CASSLADQETQYF
d_call: -
j_call: TRBJ2-5
clone_size: -
v_call: TRBV6-5